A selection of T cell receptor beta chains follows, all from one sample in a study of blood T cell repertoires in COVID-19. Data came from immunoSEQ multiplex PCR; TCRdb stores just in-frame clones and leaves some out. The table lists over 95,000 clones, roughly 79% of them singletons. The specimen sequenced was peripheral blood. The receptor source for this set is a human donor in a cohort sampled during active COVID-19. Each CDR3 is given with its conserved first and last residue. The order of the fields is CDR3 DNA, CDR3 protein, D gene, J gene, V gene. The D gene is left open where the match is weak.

TGTGCCAGCAGCTGGACAGTTAATAATTCACCCCTCCACTTT CASSWTVNNSPLHF - TRBJ1-6 TRBV11-1
TGCAGCGCGAGGGACAGGGTTTCCACCGGGGAGCTGTTTTTT CSARDRVSTGELFF TRBD1 TRBJ2-2 TRBV29-1
TGCGCCAGCAGCTTGGGGCAGGCCAACACTGAAGCTTTCTTT CASSLGQANTEAFF - TRBJ1-1 TRBV5-1
TGTGCCAGCAGTTTACTTGGCTCACCCCTCCACTTT CASSLLGSPLHF - TRBJ1-6 TRBV12-3/TRBV12-4
TGCGCCAGCAGCCAAGATACCCACCCGGCAGGGCAAGAGACCCAGTACTTC CASSQDTHPAGQETQYF - TRBJ2-5 TRBV4-3
TGTGCCAGCAGTAGCTTTCAAGTGAACACTGAAGCTTTCTTT CASSSFQVNTEAFF - TRBJ1-1 TRBV27
TGTGCCAGCAGCTTAACCTCCACGAACTTCGGCGAGCGATATGTCACCGGGGAGCTGTTTTTT CASSLTSTNFGERYVTGELFF - TRBJ2-2 TRBV7-3
TGTGCCAGCAGTGATACAGGGGCTTACAATGAGCAGTTCTTC CASSDTGAYNEQFF TRBD1 TRBJ2-1 TRBV25-1
TGTGCCAGTAGTATCTGGCCGGGAGCCGGCGAGCAGTACTTC CASSIWPGAGEQYF - TRBJ2-7 TRBV19
TGTGCCAGCAGCCCCCGGCGGAGTCTCACTGAAGCTTTCTTT CASSPRRSLTEAFF - TRBJ1-1 TRBV13